One and the same sample provided the 30 T cell receptor beta chains below, sequenced in a study of CD8 T cells in Susac syndrome. Random hexamers were used to reverse transcribe the RNA input (about 0.5 to 1 ug). TCRdb redid the calling of the immunoSEQ multiplex PCR reads with MiXCR, one entry per CDR3 protein. The sample consists of approximately 150,000 distinct CDR3 sequences, roughly 94% of them appearing once. The sequencing sample was made of CD4+ T cells from PBMCs. Every receptor here comes from a human donor in good health.

The V call is TRBV3-1, the J call TRBJ2-3; 11 bases map to TRBD2. The CDR3 length is 19 residues. Germline CDR1 and CDR2: LGHDT and YNNKEL (reference sequence). The trim removed 0 bases at V and 4 bases at J, leaving 12 bases unmatched. In DNA, the CDR3 is TGTGCCAGCAGCCAAGAGCGAGCGCTACTAGCGGGAGTGGCAGATACGCAGTATTTT. Its protein product is CASSQERALLAGVADTQYF.

The J gene is TRBJ2-2, the V gene TRBV6-5; 10 bases align to TRBD2. The CDR3 consists of 15 residues. Germline CDR1 reads MNHEY; CDR2 reads SVGAGI. The ends lost 6 bases at V and 3 bases at J; junction bases unmatched: 4. CDR3 coding DNA: TGTGCCAGCAGCAGGACTAGCGGATACACCGGGGAGCTGTTTTTT. Translation gives CASSRTSGYTGELFF.

V is TRBV25-1 and J is TRBJ2-5, with TRBD2 matching 10 bases. Germline lookup yields CDR1 MGHDK and CDR2 SYGVNS. V shed 7 bases and J 9 bases; nucleotides not matched to a gene: 14. The CDR3 covers 15 residues. DNA for the CDR3: TGTGCCAGCACTGACCCCGGGACTAGCGCCTATCCCCAGTACTTC. Protein product: CASTDPGTSAYPQYF.

This clonotype has just one count. This chain links TRBV25-1 with TRBJ1-2; D is uncertain. Trimming cost V 7 bases and J 1 base, with 7 bases left between them. The CDR3 loop spans 12 amino acids. Germline assignment: CDR1 MGHDK and CDR2 SYGVNS. CDR3 nucleotide sequence: TGTGCCAGCAATGTCGGTAACTATGGCTACACCTTC. Its translation: CASNVGNYGYTF.

The chain carries TRBV18 and TRBJ2-7; D ambiguous. CDR1 is KGHSH, CDR2 LQKENI, per germline. Trimming pared 2 bases from V and 6 bases from J, leaving 11 bases between. The CDR3 loop spans 13 amino acids. The CDR3 reads CASSPERIREQYF. For the CDR3, the DNA is TGTGCCAGCTCACCAGAAAGGATACGCGAGCAGTACTTC.

This clonotype was counted only a few times. The chain uses TRBV3-1 and TRBJ2-1, with 7 bases fitting TRBD2. Germline CDR1 and CDR2: LGHDT and YNNKEL (reference sequence). V shed 1 base and J 6 bases; nucleotides not matched to a gene: 0. This CDR3 is 13 amino acids long. This CDR3 reads CASSQAGGNEQFF. The CDR3 DNA is TGTGCCAGCAGCCAAGCGGGAGGCAATGAGCAGTTCTTC.

The rearrangement joins TRBV27 to TRBJ2-2, with D maybe TRBD1 (6 bases). V dropped 5 bases and J dropped 6 bases, with 22 bases sitting between them. The CDR3 totals 17 residues. Germline CDR1 reads MNHEY; CDR2 reads SMNVEV (reference sequence). CDR3 loop: CASSPRLSRGSAGELFF. The CDR3 nucleotides read TGTGCCAGCAGTCCCAGACTTTCCAGGGGTTCGGCCGGGGAGCTGTTTTTT.

The gene calls are TRBV7-2 and TRBJ1-3, with no clear D. V lost 1 base and J 0 bases, leaving 13 bases between the germline ends. The CDR3 runs 17 residues. CDR1 is SGHTA and CDR2 is FQGNSA in the germline V gene. The CDR3 region is CASSLDGTPFSGNTIYF. In nucleotides, the CDR3 is TGTGCCAGCAGCTTAGATGGTACACCCTTCTCTGGAAACACCATATATTTT.

V gene TRBV6-5 combines with J gene TRBJ2-5; unclear D gene. Germline-derived CDR1 and CDR2 are MNHEY and SVGAGI. This CDR3 comprises 17 residues. V was cut by 2 bases and J by 4 bases, with 20 bases left in between. The CDR3 DNA reads TGTGCCAGCAGTTACGATCCGGGTCCCACGACGGGAGAGACCCAGTACTTC. Translated, it gives CASSYDPGPTTGETQYF.

The CDR3 sequence is CASSTPGQASFQYF. The CDR3 bases are TGTGCCAGCAGTACCCCTGGACAGGCTTCTTTCCAGTACTTC. V usage is TRBV6-6 and J usage is TRBJ2-5, with 7 bases that match TRBD1. Germline assignment: CDR1 MNHNY and CDR2 SVGAGI (reference sequence). With 5 bases clipped from V and 10 bases from J, the junction kept 13 bases outside the gene matches. The CDR3 is 14 residues long.

There are a few counts of this clonotype. This chain uses TRBV4-2 with TRBJ2-3; 14 nucleotides align to TRBD2. V shed 4 bases and J 3 bases; nucleotides not matched to a gene: 3. The length of the CDR3 is 16 residues. Per the germline V gene, CDR1 is LGHNA and CDR2 is YNFKEQ. Here the CDR3 reads CASSPGTSGGTDTQYF. The CDR3 region has the DNA TGTGCCAGCAGCCCCGGGACTAGCGGGGGTACAGATACGCAGTATTTT.

This chain connects TRBV5-6 to TRBJ2-5; D is unresolved. Trimming removed 3 bases at V and 4 bases at J, with 16 bases between. The CDR3 consists of 15 residues. The germline V gene has CDR1 SGHDT and CDR2 YYEEEE. CDR3 loop: CASSSLKGLRETQYF. The CDR3 DNA reads as TGTGCCAGCAGCTCCCTTAAAGGGCTGAGAGAGACCCAGTACTTC.

The chain recombines TRBV19 with TRBJ1-2, with TRBD1 matching 9 bases. The V gene end was trimmed by 5 bases and the J gene end by 5 bases; junction bases not matched to a gene: 6. The CDR3 totals 14 residues. CDR1 is LNHDA and CDR2 is SQIVND in the germline V gene (reference sequence). The CDR3 region has the DNA TGTGCCAGTAGTTCGGGACAGGGATCATATGGCTACACCTTC. Its translation is CASSSGQGSYGYTF.

The rearrangement links TRBV7-6 to TRBJ1-1, with D possibly matching TRBD1 (6 bases). Trimming removed 5 bases from V and 8 bases from J, with 12 bases in between. The germline V gene encodes CDR1 SGHVS and CDR2 FNYEAQ. The CDR3 spans 12 residues. DNA for the CDR3: TGTGCCAGCAGCCATGGGACACAAGAAGCTTTCTTT. This sequence encodes CASSHGTQEAFF.

The chain links TRBV7-9 to TRBJ2-7; no reliable D call. The germline V and J ends were trimmed by 4 bases and 2 bases, with 12 bases remaining between them. This CDR3 has 14 residues. Germline V gene data show CDR1 as SEHNR and CDR2 as FQNEAQ (reference sequence). CDR3 amino acids: CASSSSGRTYEQYF. The CDR3 nucleotides are TGTGCCAGCAGCTCTAGTGGTCGGACCTACGAGCAGTACTTC.

This sequence joins TRBV18 and TRBJ2-7, with 7 bases identical to TRBD1. V lost 6 bases and J lost 0; bases outside the gene matches: 8. CDR3 size: 15 residues. In germline, CDR1 is KGHSH, CDR2 LQKENI. CDR3 sequence (DNA): TGTGCCAGCTCGCAATTAGGGGGCAGCTCCTACGAGCAGTACTTC. It translates to CASSQLGGSSYEQYF. Based on the CDR3 plus reference TRBV18 and TRBJ2-7, the full variable domain is NAGVMQNPRHLVRRRGQEARLRCSPMKGHSHVYWYRQLPEEGLKFMVYLQKENIIDESGMPKERFSAEFPKEGPSILRIQQVVRGDSAAYFCASSQLGGSSYEQYFGPGTRLTVT.

The CDR3 region is CAISENRVGDEQFF. The CDR3 DNA is TGTGCCATCAGTGAAAACAGGGTAGGGGATGAGCAGTTCTTC. V and J are TRBV10-3 and TRBJ2-1; D perhaps matches TRBD1 (6 bases). The CDR3 is 14 amino acids. CDR1 and CDR2 from the germline V gene are ENHRY and SYGVKD. V shed 3 bases and J shed 8 bases, with 14 bases lying between them.

The count of this clonotype is one. The rearrangement uses TRBV7-3 and TRBJ1-1; D gene ambiguous. Trimming cost V 2 bases and J 0 bases, with 10 bases left between them. The CDR3 is 15 amino acids. Germline V CDR1 and CDR2: SGHTA, FQGTGA. The CDR3: CASSLEAAMNTEAFF. DNA for the CDR3: TGTGCCAGCAGCTTAGAGGCAGCGATGAACACTGAAGCTTTCTTT. Based on the CDR3 plus reference TRBV7-3 and TRBJ1-1, the full variable domain is GAGVSQTPSNKVTEKGKYVELRCDPISGHTALYWYRQSLGQGPEFLIYFQGTGAADDSGLPNDRFFAVRPEGSVSTLKIQRTERGDSAVYLCASSLEAAMNTEAFFGQGTRLTVV.

This chain links TRBV19 with TRBJ1-5; TRBD1 might be the D (5 bases). V shed 4 bases and J shed 1 base, with 8 bases lying between them. CDR3 length: 14 amino acids. Germline-derived CDR1 and CDR2 are LNHDA and SQIVND (reference sequence). DNA of the CDR3: TGTGCCAGTAGTAGCAGGGCAAGCAATCAGCCCCAGCATTTT. It is translated as CASSSRASNQPQHF.

The chain employs TRBV20-1 and TRBJ1-5; D unresolved. The CDR3 has 15 amino acids. Germline CDR1 reads DFQATT; CDR2 reads SNEGSKA (reference sequence). Trimming left V 0 bases short and J 11 bases short, with 20 bases between. The CDR3 is CSARDFWESTVTQHF. The CDR3 DNA follows: TGCAGTGCTAGAGATTTTTGGGAATCGACTGTGACCCAGCATTTT.

V gene TRBV10-3 combines with J gene TRBJ1-2, with D possibly being TRBD1 (6 bases). The CDR3 spans 14 residues. V was cut by 3 bases and J by 3 bases, with 11 bases left in between. Germline V CDR1 and CDR2: ENHRY, SYGVKD. The CDR3 nucleotides read TGTGCCATCAGTGAATTTGGGGGGCACTATGGCTACACCTTC. Translating it yields CAISEFGGHYGYTF.

This chain joins TRBV27 and TRBJ2-5; 9 positions agree with TRBD2. Germline lookup yields CDR1 MNHEY and CDR2 SMNVEV (reference sequence). Trimming removed 2 bases from V and 5 bases from J; junction bases left unmatched: 9. CDR3 length: 16 amino acids. CDR3 sequence: CASSLDSGRPWETQYF. CDR3 nucleotide sequence: TGTGCCAGCAGTTTAGACAGCGGGAGGCCTTGGGAGACCCAGTACTTC.

This chain connects TRBV20-1 to TRBJ2-7; D gene unclear. The CDR3 runs 14 residues. CDR1 is DFQATT and CDR2 is SNEGSKA in the germline V gene (reference sequence). V was pared by 6 bases and J by 2 bases, with 17 bases between. DNA for the CDR3: TGCAGTGCCGTGAACCGTGATCGTCCCTACGAGCAGTACTTC. This translates into CSAVNRDRPYEQYF.

The chain joins TRBV9 to TRBJ2-1, with 7 positions matching TRBD2. V gave up 3 bases and J gave up 8 bases; unmatched junction bases: 11. Germline loops: CDR1 SGDLS, CDR2 YYNGEE. The CDR3 consists of 15 residues. CDR3 in amino acids: CASSEGYREAHEQFF. The CDR3 DNA reads TGTGCCAGCAGCGAGGGGTACCGGGAGGCACATGAGCAGTTCTTC. Filled out from reference TRBV9 and TRBJ2-1, the complete variable domain reads DSGVTQTPKHLITATGQRVTLRCSPRSGDLSVYWYQQSLDQGLQFLIQYYNGEERAKGNILERFSAQQFPDLHSELNLSSLELGDSALYFCASSEGYREAHEQFFGPGTRLTVL.

V and J are TRBV14 and TRBJ2-7; a weak D match, TRBD2 (6 bases). CDR1 and CDR2 (germline): SGHDN, FVKESK. The CDR3 contains 15 residues. V lost 4 bases and J 4 bases, leaving 17 bases between the germline ends. The CDR3 sequence: CASSPLTRPPYEQYF. The DNA of the CDR3 is TGTGCCAGCAGCCCCTTGACTAGGCCGCCATACGAGCAGTACTTC.

J is TRBJ1-4 and V is TRBV15; 9 bases agree with TRBD1. The CDR3 covers 15 residues. The germline V gene encodes CDR1 LNHNV and CDR2 YYDKDF (reference sequence). Trimming removed 2 bases from V and 7 bases from J; junction bases left unmatched: 5. CDR3 residues: CATSRPRTGAEKLFF. The CDR3 DNA reads TGTGCCACCAGCAGACCCCGGACAGGGGCTGAAAAACTGTTTTTT. Based on the CDR3 plus reference TRBV15 and TRBJ1-4, the full variable domain is DAMVIQNPRYQVTQFGKPVTLSCSQTLNHNVMYWYQQKSSQAPKLLFHYYDKDFNNEADTPDNFQSRRPNTSFCFLDIRSPGLGDTAMYLCATSRPRTGAEKLFFGSGTQLSVL.

The J gene is TRBJ1-2, the V gene TRBV3-1; no clear D gene. V lost 1 base and J lost 3, with 9 bases in between. Germline CDR1 is LGHDT and CDR2 is YNNKEL (reference sequence). The CDR3 is 14 residues long. The CDR3 loop is CASSQGMRDYGYTF. The CDR3 DNA sequence: TGTGCCAGCAGCCAAGGGATGAGGGACTATGGCTACACCTTC.

In its sample, this clonotype was seen once. The chain couples TRBV29-1 to TRBJ2-6; D is unclear. CDR3 size: 14 residues. Trimming left V 4 bases short and J 1 base short, with 8 bases between. Per germline, CDR1 SQVTM and CDR2 ANQGSEA. The CDR3 loop is CSVGTWSGANVLTF. The DNA of the CDR3 is TGCAGCGTTGGTACCTGGTCTGGGGCCAACGTCCTGACTTTC.

The V call is TRBV20-1, the J call TRBJ1-1; D remains ambiguous. The length of the CDR3 is 14 residues. V shed 2 bases and J shed 2 bases, with 12 bases lying between them. The germline CDR1 and CDR2 sequences are DFQATT and SNEGSKA (reference sequence). CDR3 in amino acids: CSARKDIQNTEAFF. The CDR3 DNA is TGCAGTGCTAGAAAGGATATACAAAACACTGAAGCTTTCTTT.

V is TRBV6-5 and J is TRBJ2-6; a possible D gene is TRBD1 (5 bases). The V gene's germline CDR1 is MNHEY and CDR2 SVGAGI. The V gene lost 0 bases and the J gene lost 3 bases, with 15 bases spanning the gap. The CDR3 has 18 residues. As DNA, the CDR3 is TGTGCCAGCAGTTACTCGGGTTCAGGGTCGCTTGGGGCCAACGTCCTGACTTTC. Amino acids: CASSYSGSGSLGANVLTF.